This TCR beta chain was captured in a study of blood T cell repertoires in COVID-19. Study background: The origin of the acute and convalescent COVID-19 samples was the United States, Italy and Spain. The analysed material was cDNA or gDNA that came from T cells, B-cell-depleted T cells, or PBMCs.

Original analysis: Nucleated cell number was recorded as an estimate derived from reference gene primer amplification. Produced via immunoSEQ multiplex PCR; TCRdb's table is partial and in-frame only. V, J and clone size derive from that table, while D and trimming were established from the DNA sequence. The sample shows about 210,000 clones, approximately 82% of them seen only once. Trimming removed 4 bases at V and 5 bases at J, with 17 bases between. Germline V CDR1 and CDR2: KGHSH, LQKENI. The CDR3 runs 15 residues. This clonotype originated in a woman in her forties or fifties with acute or convalescent COVID-19. The J gene is TRBJ1-2, the V gene TRBV18, with D possibly TRBD1 on 6 matching bases. The sequenced material came from peripheral blood. The CDR3 DNA follows: TGTGCCAGCTCACTCTCCAGGGGAGGGGAATATGGCTACACCTTC. Its translation: CASSLSRGGEYGYTF.